The 6 T cell receptor beta chains below were found in one sample sequenced in a study of CD8+ T cells in alopecia areata (dated by TCRdb to 2016 to 2018). The time point label, as the study defines it: more than 3 weeks on oral tofacitinib. In the paper's terms, the treatment or condition label means: oral pan-JAK inhibitor, 5-10 mg twice daily. The library was generated by the immunoSEQ multiplex PCR assay. To provide template for TCR sequencing, every sample had RNA extracted and reverse transcribed into cDNA. Imported from immuneACCESS, the table was reduced by TCRdb to in-frame sequences with V and J called. These copies leave out some clones; in studies compared against another copy, an unresolved V gene accounts for under half, and the cause of the remainder is not known. The sample table holds some 110,000 clones, of which 50% to 75% were seen once. About 31% of the sample is taken by the ten largest.

The sequenced sample was CD8+ T cells sorted from blood, obtained at week 4, from a patient treated with tofacitinib. The receptors originated from a human donor with alopecia areata.

The V gene is TRBV19, the J gene TRBJ2-1; D might be TRBD1 (6 bases). Trimming removed 2 bases at V and 5 bases at J, with 19 bases between. Per the germline V gene, CDR1 is LNHDA and CDR2 is SQIVND (reference sequence). This CDR3 contains 17 residues. The DNA of the CDR3 is TGTGCCAGTAGTATAACCCCCTACAGGGTCTTCGACAATGAGCAGTTCTTC. This codes for CASSITPYRVFDNEQFF.

The J gene is TRBJ2-2, the V gene TRBV27; the D gene is possibly TRBD1 (6 bases). V was shortened by 5 bases and J by 5 bases, with 9 bases between the two germline ends. From germline, CDR1 is MNHEY and CDR2 SMNVEV (reference sequence). The CDR3 covers 13 residues. The CDR3 sequence: CASSLQGTGELFF. The CDR3 DNA reads TGTGCCAGCAGTCTACAGGGAACCGGGGAGCTGTTTTTT.

This clone was counted a few times. DNA for the CDR3: TGTGCCAGCAGCCTGACGACAGGGCAAGAGACCCAGTACTTC. Translation gives CASSLTTGQETQYF. The chain combines TRBV7-9 with TRBJ2-5, with TRBD1 matching over 7 bases. The germline gives CDR1 SEHNR, CDR2 FQNEAQ (reference sequence). The CDR3 loop spans 14 amino acids. V shed 5 bases and J 2 bases; nucleotides not matched to a gene: 5.

V and J are TRBV7-2 and TRBJ2-1; 7 bases agree with TRBD1. Germline lookup yields CDR1 SGHTA and CDR2 FQGNSA. This CDR3 has 16 amino acids. After removal of 4 bases from V and 0 bases from J, the junction contained 6 bases not matched to a gene. CDR3 bases: TGTGCCAGCAGCTCGGACAGGACAATCTCCTACAATGAGCAGTTCTTC. It codes for CASSSDRTISYNEQFF. Complete variable domain (other parts from reference TRBV7-2 and TRBJ2-1): GAGVSQSPSNKVTEKGKDVELRCDPISGHTALYWYRQSLGQGLEFLIYFQGNSAPDKSGLPSDRFSAERTGGSVSTLTIQRTQQEDSAVYLCASSSDRTISYNEQFFGPGTRLTVL.

The J gene is TRBJ2-7, the V gene TRBV10-3; 8 bases agree with TRBD1. After removal of 3 bases from V and 5 bases from J, the junction contained 3 bases not matched to a gene. The CDR3 has 13 residues. From germline, CDR1 is ENHRY and CDR2 SYGVKD. CDR3 coding DNA: TGTGCCATCAGTGACCCGGACAGGGACGAGCAGTACTTC. Translating gives CAISDPDRDEQYF.

This clone has a handful of counts. The chain recombines TRBV29-1 with TRBJ2-3; unclear D gene. Between the trimmed V and J ends, which lost 7 bases and 5 bases, there was a span of 13 bases. There are 12 residues in the CDR3. The germline CDR1 and CDR2 sequences are SQVTM and ANQGSEA. CDR3 coding DNA: TGCAGCGGTGTGCTGCTAGGAGATACGCAGTATTTT. Encoded protein: CSGVLLGDTQYF.